In this sample, the clone carrying this T cell receptor beta chain turned up once. Produced via immunoSEQ multiplex PCR; TCRdb's table is partial and in-frame only. Found here are approximately 50,000 clones, 82% of them singletons; the top ten hold around 15%. Germline-derived CDR1 and CDR2 are SGHRS and YFSETQ. Unmatched junction bases numbered 6, after V lost 4 bases and J lost 7 bases. The CDR3 sequence is 15 residues long. The sample belongs to a study of identifying expanded T cells in peripheral blood. Collection occurred without any documented infections or immune events in donors. This chain joins TRBV5-1 and TRBJ1-3; TRBD1 agrees at 12 bases. This TCR was recovered from a person aged 18 to 75 in good health. Sequenced: blood. CDR3 in amino acids: CASSPGQGAYNTIYF. In nucleotides, the CDR3 is TGCGCCAGCAGCCCGGGACAGGGGGCATACAACACCATATATTTT. Based on the CDR3 plus reference TRBV5-1 and TRBJ1-3, the full variable domain is KAGVTQTPRYLIKTRGQQVTLSCSPISGHRSVSWYQQTPGQGLQFLFEYFSETQRNKGNFPGRFSGRQFSNSRSEMNVSTLELGDSALYLCASSPGQGAYNTIYFGEGSWLTVV.